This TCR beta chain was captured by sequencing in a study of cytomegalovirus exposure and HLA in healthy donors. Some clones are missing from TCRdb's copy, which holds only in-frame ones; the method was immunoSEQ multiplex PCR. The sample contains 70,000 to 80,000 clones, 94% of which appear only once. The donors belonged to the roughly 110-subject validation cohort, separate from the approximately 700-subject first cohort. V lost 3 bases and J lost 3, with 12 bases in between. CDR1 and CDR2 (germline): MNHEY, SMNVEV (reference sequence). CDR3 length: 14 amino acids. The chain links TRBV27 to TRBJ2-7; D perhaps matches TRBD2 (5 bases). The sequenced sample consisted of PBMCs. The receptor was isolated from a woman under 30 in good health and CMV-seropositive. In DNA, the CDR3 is TGTGCCAGCAGTTTTTCCGGGGTAGGCTACGAGCAGTACTTC. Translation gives CASSFSGVGYEQYF.